The rows below give T cell receptor beta chains drawn from one sample of a study of blood T cell repertoires in COVID-19. Profiling relied on immunoSEQ multiplex PCR, and the TCRdb table lists in-frame clones only, not all of them. The sample consists of roughly 220,000 clones, roughly 90% of them appearing once. The source material was PBMCs or T cells enriched from blood (not recorded which). The receptors were gathered from a young man who had been exposed to COVID-19. CDR3s include the opening cysteine and the closing phenylalanine or tryptophan. D genes are given only for firm matches. Only part of the rows carry a size: once, few, many, or a class if the clone is expanded.

clone_size d_call j_call v_call cdr3_aa cdr3_nt
. TRBD2 TRBJ2-7 TRBV6-7 CASSYSESRWEGTYEQYF TGTGCCAGCAGTTACTCGGAGTCGCGGTGGGAGGGAACCTACGAGCAGTACTTC
. TRBD1 TRBJ1-6 TRBV5-4 CASSPGQGPSPLHF TGTGCCAGCAGTCCCGGACAGGGACCTTCGCCCCTCCACTTT
. . TRBJ1-6 TRBV24-1 CATSLRRSSYNSPLHF TGTGCCACCAGTTTGAGGAGGAGCTCCTATAATTCACCCCTCCACTTT
. . TRBJ2-2 TRBV25-1 CASSLEGTGELFF TGTGCCAGCAGTTTAGAGGGCACCGGGGAGCTGTTTTTT
. . TRBJ1-2 TRBV3-1/TRBV3-2 CASSPGSWYTF TGTGCCAGCAGCCCCGGGTCTTGGTACACCTTC
. TRBD1 TRBJ1-5 TRBV6-2/TRBV6-3 CASSYWDRVYQPQHF TGTGCCAGCAGTTACTGGGACAGAGTATATCAGCCCCAGCATTTT
. . TRBJ1-2 TRBV3-1/TRBV3-2 CASSQGGNINHGYTF TGTGCCAGCAGCCAAGGCGGTAACATCAACCATGGCTACACCTTC
. TRBD1 TRBJ1-3 TRBV7-3 CASSSLHETGTVTIYF TGTGCCAGCAGCTCCCTCCACGAGACAGGGACGGTCACCATATATTTT
. . TRBJ1-5 TRBV7-8 CASSQNYRQVKQPQHF TGTGCCAGCAGCCAAAATTACCGACAGGTTAAGCAGCCCCAGCATTTT
. . TRBJ1-6 TRBV19 CASSIATRNSPLHF TGTGCCAGTAGTATCGCTACGAGGAATTCACCCCTCCACTTT
. . TRBJ2-7 TRBV9 CASSGDRGYEQYF TGTGCCAGCAGCGGAGATAGGGGTTACGAGCAGTACTTC
. . TRBJ2-5 TRBV7-9 CASSSHLEVKETQYF TGTGCCAGCAGCTCCCACCTCGAGGTAAAGGAGACCCAGTACTTC
. . TRBJ1-1 TRBV2 CASKANGDTEAFF TGTGCCAGCAAGGCGAATGGAGACACTGAAGCTTTCTTT
. . TRBJ2-1 TRBV28 CASSLGGARSNEQFF TGTGCCAGCAGTCTTGGGGGGGCCAGGTCCAATGAGCAGTTCTTC
. . TRBJ2-6 TRBV6-1 CASSEAGHSGANVLTF TGTGCCAGCAGTGAAGCGGGACACTCTGGGGCCAACGTCCTGACTTTC
. TRBD1 TRBJ1-1 TRBV10-2 CASSDRDRGAEAFF TGCGCCAGCAGTGATCGGGACAGGGGGGCGGAAGCTTTCTTT
. TRBD1 TRBJ1-6 TRBV19 CASSATGRGSPLHF TGTGCCAGTAGTGCGACAGGGCGGGGATCACCCCTCCACTTT
. . TRBJ1-2 TRBV6-5 CASSNRASYGYTF TGTGCCAGCAGTAACAGGGCCTCCTATGGCTACACCTTC
. TRBD1 TRBJ2-2 TRBV5-1 CASTLDRGTGELFF TGCGCCAGCACCTTGGACAGGGGGACCGGGGAGCTGTTTTTT
. TRBD2 TRBJ2-3 TRBV7-9 CASGGFLSSTDTQYF TGTGCTTCCGGGGGGTTCCTCTCTAGCACAGATACGCAGTATTTT
. . TRBJ2-3 TRBV25-1 CASSEFSLTDTQYF TGTGCCAGCAGTGAATTCTCCCTCACAGATACGCAGTATTTT
. TRBD1 TRBJ1-2 TRBV29-1 CSGVTGMGYTF TGCAGCGGGGTGACAGGGATGGGCTACACCTTC
. . TRBJ1-3 TRBV7-9 CASSTSLPERGNTIYF TGTGCCAGCAGCACCAGTTTGCCGGAGAGGGGAAACACCATATATTTT
. . TRBJ2-3 TRBV6-1 CASSEAGTSGDTQYF TGTGCCAGCAGTGAGGCGGGGACCTCCGGAGATACGCAGTATTTT
. . TRBJ2-7 TRBV12-3/TRBV12-4 CASSLQVSYEQYF TGTGCCAGCAGTTTACAGGTCTCCTACGAGCAGTACTTC
. TRBD1 TRBJ1-2 TRBV19 CASSPTDRLYGYTF TGTGCCAGTAGTCCAACGGACAGGTTATATGGCTACACCTTC
. . TRBJ1-6 TRBV21-1 CASTKRLGRGLSLHF TGTGCCAGCACCAAGAGGCTAGGACGGGGATTGTCCCTCCACTTT
once . TRBJ1-5 TRBV4-1 CASSLYYRGSNQPQHF TGCGCCAGCAGCCTCTATTATCGGGGTTCGAATCAGCCCCAGCATTTT
. TRBD1 TRBJ1-1 TRBV19 CASSIVPTGGGTEAFF TGTGCCAGTAGTATAGTCCCGACAGGGGGCGGCACTGAAGCTTTCTTT
. . TRBJ1-2 TRBV5-4 CASTLGLQAGYTF TGTGCCAGCACCCTGGGACTCCAGGCCGGCTACACCTTC
few . TRBJ1-2 TRBV29-1 CSVGDSNYGYTF TGCAGCGTGGGCGACAGTAACTATGGCTACACCTTC
. TRBD2 TRBJ2-7 TRBV3-1/TRBV3-2 CASSHSGEFNEQYF TGTGCCAGCAGCCATAGCGGGGAGTTCAACGAGCAGTACTTC
. . TRBJ1-2 TRBV7-2 CASSPSTGNVYGYTF TGTGCCAGCAGCCCCTCGACGGGGAATGTCTATGGCTACACCTTC
. . TRBJ1-6 TRBV14 CASSQGEGDSYNSPLHF TGTGCCAGCAGCCAAGGAGAGGGGGACTCCTATAATTCACCCCTCCACTTT
few TRBD1 TRBJ1-6 TRBV10-3 CAISESWWDRGNPLHF TGTGCCATCAGTGAGTCATGGTGGGACAGGGGGAATCCCCTCCACTTT
. TRBD2 TRBJ2-7 TRBV2 CASRASGGRVEQYF TGTGCCAGCAGGGCTAGCGGGGGTCGGGTCGAGCAGTACTTC
few . TRBJ2-1 TRBV20-1 CSARGGNEQFF TGCAGTGCTAGGGGGGGCAATGAGCAGTTCTTC
. TRBD1 TRBJ2-1 TRBV19 CASSMDALGQLGQFF TGTGCCAGTAGTATGGATGCGTTGGGACAGCTGGGGCAGTTCTTC
. TRBD1 TRBJ1-2 TRBV5-6 CASSPDRIYGYTF TGTGCCAGCAGCCCGGACAGGATCTATGGCTACACCTTC
. TRBD2 TRBJ2-1 TRBV9 CASSPRAGGQNEQFF TGTGCCAGCAGCCCACGGGCGGGGGGTCAGAATGAGCAGTTCTTC
. . TRBJ2-1 TRBV29-1 CSVRQQYNEQFF TGCAGCGTCAGACAGCAGTACAATGAGCAGTTCTTC
once . TRBJ1-1 TRBV7-2 CASSAQENTEAFF TGTGCCAGCAGCGCCCAGGAGAACACTGAAGCTTTCTTT
. TRBD1 TRBJ1-5 TRBV7-2 CASSLQGANQPQHF TGTGCCAGCAGCCTACAGGGGGCGAATCAGCCCCAGCATTTT
. . TRBJ1-2 TRBV12-3/TRBV12-4 CASSLARNYGYTF TGTGCCAGCAGTTTAGCCAGAAACTATGGCTACACCTTC
. . TRBJ1-1 TRBV19 CASSLQGSAFF TGTGCCAGTAGTTTGCAGGGGTCAGCTTTCTTT
once . TRBJ1-2 TRBV24-1 CAPRKGGYTF TGTGCCCCAAGGAAGGGGGGCTACACCTTC
. TRBD2 TRBJ2-4 TRBV20-1 CSASGLAGTYF TGCAGTGCCTCCGGACTAGCGGGTACTTACTTC
. TRBD2 TRBJ2-5 TRBV6-1 CASSDTSGSMETQYF TGTGCCAGCAGTGATACTAGCGGGAGTATGGAGACCCAGTACTTC
. . TRBJ1-2 TRBV4-1 CASSFRVGPGGNYGYTF TGCGCCAGCAGCTTTCGGGTTGGCCCCGGGGGTAACTATGGCTACACCTTC
. TRBD1 TRBJ1-6 TRBV2 CASGRTGHNSPLHF TGTGCCAGCGGTAGGACAGGCCATAATTCACCCCTCCACTTT
. TRBD2 TRBJ2-3 TRBV6-5 CASSHGRGEADTQYF TGTGCCAGCAGCCACGGGCGGGGGGAGGCAGATACGCAGTATTTT
. TRBD1 TRBJ1-4 TRBV5-1 CASRGQLNEKLFF TGCGCCAGCAGGGGACAGCTTAATGAAAAACTGTTTTTT
. . TRBJ1-2 TRBV12-3/TRBV12-4 CASSPVSVGYTF TGTGCCAGCAGCCCCGTGTCCGTAGGCTACACCTTC
. TRBD1 TRBJ2-5 TRBV11-2 CASSLLGQGVGETQYF TGTGCCAGCAGCTTATTGGGACAGGGTGTCGGCGAGACCCAGTACTTC
. . TRBJ2-7 TRBV6-1 CASSEAQEVREQYF TGTGCCAGCAGTGAAGCGCAGGAAGTTAGGGAGCAGTACTTC
. TRBD2 TRBJ2-3 TRBV7-2 CASSPRGTTDTQYF TGTGCCAGCAGCCCGCGGGGGACCACAGATACGCAGTATTTT
. TRBD1 TRBJ2-5 TRBV9 CASSDRTGGGGETQYF TGTGCCAGCAGCGACCGGACAGGGGGAGGTGGAGAGACCCAGTACTTC
. TRBD1 TRBJ1-2 TRBV7-2 CASSLRTGSNYGYTF TGTGCCAGCAGCCTTCGGACAGGGAGCAACTATGGCTACACCTTC
. . TRBJ2-5 TRBV3-1/TRBV3-2 CASSRSGKTQYF TGTGCCAGCAGCCGTTCGGGGAAGACCCAGTACTTC
. . TRBJ2-7 TRBV2 CASSAGGYEQYF TGTGCCAGCAGTGCAGGGGGGTACGAGCAGTACTTC